Listed below are T cell receptor beta chains from one sample, sequenced in a study of T cells in Graves' hyperthyroidism and ophthalmopathy. TCRdb reprocessed the multiplex PCR reads via MiXCR and lists one record per CDR3 protein. Of a few hundred thousand distinct CDR3 sequences in the sample, roughly 15% are singletons; the top ten hold roughly 33%. Material: blood. Receptor source: a woman in her 40s with Graves' ophthalmopathy. Both conserved end residues are part of each CDR3. Fields, in order: V gene, D gene, clone size, J gene, CDR3 DNA, CDR3 protein. D genes are given only for firm matches. A clone size is listed for some rows: how often the clone was seen (once, few, many), or a class if it is expanded.

v_gene: TRBV20-1; d_gene: NA; abundance: few; j_gene: TRBJ2-5; CDR3nt: TGCAGTGCCTGGGACCGGGGGCTACAAGAGACCCAGTACTTC; CDR3aa: CSAWDRGLQETQYF
v_gene: TRBV6-5; d_gene: NA; abundance: many; j_gene: TRBJ2-5; CDR3nt: TGTGCCAGCAGTTACTCAGGCAGAAATCAAGAGACCCAGTACTTC; CDR3aa: CASSYSGRNQETQYF
v_gene: TRBV6-1; d_gene: NA; abundance: many; j_gene: TRBJ1-6; CDR3nt: TGTGCCAGCAGTGAAGCGGCAGGGCATAATTCACCCCTCCACTTT; CDR3aa: CASSEAAGHNSPLHF
v_gene: TRBV2; d_gene: NA; abundance: many; j_gene: TRBJ2-7; CDR3nt: TGTGCCAGCAGTGCGGATGGGGACGAGCAGTACTTC; CDR3aa: CASSADGDEQYF
v_gene: TRBV5-1; d_gene: NA; abundance: few; j_gene: TRBJ2-3; CDR3nt: TGCGCCAGCAGCTTGGAAGACACAGATACGCAGTATTTT; CDR3aa: CASSLEDTDTQYF
v_gene: TRBV20-1; d_gene: TRBD1; abundance: few; j_gene: TRBJ2-3; CDR3nt: TGCAGTGCTAGAGAGAGACAGGGGATGGCAGATACGCAGTATTTT; CDR3aa: CSARERQGMADTQYF
v_gene: TRBV5-1; d_gene: TRBD1; abundance: few; j_gene: TRBJ2-1; CDR3nt: TGCGCCAGCAGCTTGAAGGGACAGGGAGGCAATGAGCAGTTCTTC; CDR3aa: CASSLKGQGGNEQFF
v_gene: TRBV4-1; d_gene: NA; abundance: NA; j_gene: TRBJ2-1; CDR3nt: TGCGCCAGCAGCCAAGATCCCAGTGCTGAGCAGTTCTTC; CDR3aa: CASSQDPSAEQFF
v_gene: TRBV7-9; d_gene: TRBD2; abundance: NA; j_gene: TRBJ2-5; CDR3nt: TGTGCCAGCAGCGCACGGGGGGGCCGAAAAGAGACCCAGTGCTTC; CDR3aa: CASSARGGRKETQCF
v_gene: TRBV18; d_gene: NA; abundance: few; j_gene: TRBJ1-4; CDR3nt: TGTGCCAGCTCGCAGGGTTTTAATGAAAAACTGTTTTTT; CDR3aa: CASSQGFNEKLFF
v_gene: TRBV25-1; d_gene: TRBD2; abundance: many; j_gene: TRBJ2-1; CDR3nt: TGCGCGGCCCTAGCGGATTACAATGAGCAGTTCTTC; CDR3aa: CAALADYNEQFF
v_gene: TRBV9; d_gene: NA; abundance: many; j_gene: TRBJ2-1; CDR3nt: TGTGCCAGCAGCGAGGGGTCGTGGAATGAGCAGTTCTTC; CDR3aa: CASSEGSWNEQFF
v_gene: TRBV4-2; d_gene: NA; abundance: NA; j_gene: TRBJ1-2; CDR3nt: TGTGCCAGCAGCCAAGATCTTACAGGGCTCTATGGCTACACCTTC; CDR3aa: CASSQDLTGLYGYTF
v_gene: TRBV27; d_gene: NA; abundance: many; j_gene: TRBJ1-5; CDR3nt: TGTGCCAGCAGTTTATCAGCGGGGGAAAGCAATCAGCCCCAGCATTTT; CDR3aa: CASSLSAGESNQPQHF
v_gene: TRBV2; d_gene: NA; abundance: many; j_gene: TRBJ2-2; CDR3nt: TGTGCCAGCAGTGATGGGCAGGTAGCCGGGGAGCTGTTTTTT; CDR3aa: CASSDGQVAGELFF
v_gene: TRBV7-9; d_gene: NA; abundance: NA; j_gene: TRBJ2-7; CDR3nt: TGTGCCAGCAGCTTAATTCTTGCGTCCTACGAGCAGTACTTC; CDR3aa: CASSLILASYEQYF
v_gene: TRBV30; d_gene: NA; abundance: NA; j_gene: TRBJ1-1; CDR3nt: TGTGCCTGGAGTGTAAGGGCTGAAGCTTTCTTT; CDR3aa: CAWSVRAEAFF
v_gene: TRBV7-9; d_gene: NA; abundance: NA; j_gene: TRBJ2-2; CDR3nt: TGTGCCAGCAGCTTAGTAGTCGGGCGGGAGCTGTTTTTT; CDR3aa: CASSLVVGRELFF
v_gene: TRBV2; d_gene: NA; abundance: many; j_gene: TRBJ1-6; CDR3nt: TGTGCCAGCGGGTCCGATAATTCACCCCTCCACTTT; CDR3aa: CASGSDNSPLHF
v_gene: TRBV11-2; d_gene: NA; abundance: many; j_gene: TRBJ2-7; CDR3nt: TGTGCCAGCAGCTTAGGGTTAGAGAAGTACTTC; CDR3aa: CASSLGLEKYF
v_gene: TRBV14; d_gene: NA; abundance: NA; j_gene: TRBJ2-1; CDR3nt: TGTCCCAGCAGCCAAGATGATCGCCGAGAGGGTGAGCAGTTCTTC; CDR3aa: CPSSQDDRREGEQFF
v_gene: TRBV5-5; d_gene: NA; abundance: few; j_gene: TRBJ1-6; CDR3nt: TGTGCCAGCAGCCGGGAAGGGAATTCACCCCTCCACTTT; CDR3aa: CASSREGNSPLHF
v_gene: TRBV7-9; d_gene: TRBD1; abundance: NA; j_gene: TRBJ2-7; CDR3nt: TGTGCCAGCAGCTTAGGGGGGGGGACAGGGGATCGCGAGCAGTACTTC; CDR3aa: CASSLGGGTGDREQYF
v_gene: TRBV25-1; d_gene: NA; abundance: many; j_gene: TRBJ1-2; CDR3nt: TGTGCCAGCAGTTCGGGGCTCTATGGCTACACCTTC; CDR3aa: CASSSGLYGYTF
v_gene: TRBV25-1; d_gene: NA; abundance: many; j_gene: TRBJ2-1; CDR3nt: TGTGCCAGCAGCTCGACAGGGAGGGGCAATGAGCAGTTCTTC; CDR3aa: CASSSTGRGNEQFF
v_gene: TRBV7-9; d_gene: NA; abundance: NA; j_gene: TRBJ1-1; CDR3nt: TGTGCCAGCAGCTCCCGGATCGGTGCTGAAGCTTTCTTT; CDR3aa: CASSSRIGAEAFF